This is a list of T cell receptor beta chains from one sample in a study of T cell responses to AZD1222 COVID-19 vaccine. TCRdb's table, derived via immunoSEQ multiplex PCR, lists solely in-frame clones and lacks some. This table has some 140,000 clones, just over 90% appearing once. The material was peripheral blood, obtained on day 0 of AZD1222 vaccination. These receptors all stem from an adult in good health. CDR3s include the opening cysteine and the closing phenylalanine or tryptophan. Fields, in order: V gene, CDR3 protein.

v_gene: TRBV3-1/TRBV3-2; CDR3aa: CASNTEKGNEQFF
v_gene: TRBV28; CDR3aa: CASSLGVLAHGYGYTF
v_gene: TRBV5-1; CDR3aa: CASSLAPGDSPLHF
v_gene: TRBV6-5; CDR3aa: CASSYSAGGFTDTQYF
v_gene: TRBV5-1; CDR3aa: CASSLDGVEKLFF
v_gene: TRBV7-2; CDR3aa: CASSLGVGRGAYEQYF
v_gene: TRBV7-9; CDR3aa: CASSYMTGEQYF
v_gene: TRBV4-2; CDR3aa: CASSQGATSGGPDTQYF
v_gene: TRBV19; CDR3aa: CASRLGLDTDTQYF
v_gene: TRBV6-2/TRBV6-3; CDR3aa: CASSYLQGGGGYTF
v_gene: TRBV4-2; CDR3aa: CASSQDEAQPQHF
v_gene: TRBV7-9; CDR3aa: CASSLEGSAKGYF
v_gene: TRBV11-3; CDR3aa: CASSLERGGGDYEQYF
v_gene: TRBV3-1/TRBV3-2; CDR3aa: CASRFGRTGELFF
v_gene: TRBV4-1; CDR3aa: CASSQTAGAYGYTF
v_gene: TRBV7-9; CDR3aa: CASSQTSAGAGEAFF
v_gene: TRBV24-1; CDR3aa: CATSQRTGGNEQFF
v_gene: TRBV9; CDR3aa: CASSVDGGYGYTF
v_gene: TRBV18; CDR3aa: CASSPTGAGQYF